This T cell receptor (beta chain) was profiled in a study of blood T cells in healthy people across ages. A second PCR, run for about 6 to 11 cycles, used a sample-barcoded 5' primer plus a J-beta primer mix. The authors tagged each cDNA molecule using a template-switch adaptor with 12 random nucleotides. Each CDR3 protein gets one entry after TCRdb re-called the 5' RACE reads with MiXCR. Here the sample spans about 1 million distinct CDR3 sequences, 35% to 55% being singletons. Study conclusions and caveats: Long-lived and aged donors differed, with more naive CD4+ cells and higher diversity in the long-lived.

The study isolated at least 7 million PBMCs from each sample. Germline V gene lookup returns CDR1 SNHLY and CDR2 FYNNEI. The CDR3 has 16 amino acids. Trimming removed 3 bases from V and 4 bases from J; junction bases left unmatched: 8. With respect to this clonotype: Its antigen is currently unknown.

The chain couples TRBV2 to TRBJ2-1; TRBD2 aligns across 8 bases. The sample was blood. The origin of this receptor is a woman in her sixties or seventies in good health. This CDR3 reads CASSDSAGGLYNEQFF. In nucleotides, the CDR3 is TGTGCCAGCAGTGATTCGGCGGGAGGCTTATACAATGAGCAGTTCTTC.